This section outlines one T cell receptor beta chain sequence together with its context. This clone was observed a single time. The antigen it recognizes is unknown. Base quality data are lacking; no much larger clone is found one base away. To sequence the TCRbeta CDR3 region, genomic DNA was isolated from the sorted cells. The immunoSEQ Assay was used to sequence the TCRbeta CDR3 regions. TCRdb carries this immuneACCESS record with in-frame sequences only. Its versions omit some clonotypes, under half of them owing to an unresolved V gene in the studies checked, with the rest unexplained. This sample lists 37,000 or so clones; 70% to 90% were detected once. The ten top clones hold roughly 2.6% of the sample. Patients with a history of autoimmune disease or receiving systemic immunosuppression were excluded from the trial. In every dose cohort, peripheral blood was drawn for TCR sequencing at baseline, cycle 4 day 1, and cycle 7 day 1. The samples were drawn from a first-in-human, open-label, multicenter phase I dose-escalation trial of ivuxolimab. Adults with locally advanced or metastatic head and neck squamous cell, hepatocellular, melanoma or renal cell carcinoma were enrolled in the trial. Before TCR sequencing, CD4+ and CD8+ T cells were separately sorted from peripheral blood.

The data originate from a study of OX40 agonist ivuxolimab in advanced cancers. Broadly, across the study: Ivuxolimab, which targeted the costimulatory receptor OX40 (CD134), was an agonistic, fully human IgG2 monoclonal antibody. Of the approximately 54 dose-escalation patients, hepatocellular carcinoma was present in around 20, melanoma in roughly 15, renal cell carcinoma in 9 and head and neck cancer in 9. Partial responses were achieved by three dose-escalation patients, of whom one had hepatocellular carcinoma and two had cutaneous melanoma. Intravenous ivuxolimab was administered to patients every 2 weeks at six dose levels: 0.01, 0.1, 0.3, 1.5, 3 and 10 mg/kg. Peripheral TCRbeta sequencing was intended to test whether TCR sequence diversity was altered and clonal T-cell expansion was caused by ivuxolimab. In the dose-escalation cohort, 70% to 90% of patients were male, and the mean age was 60 years with a range of roughly 20 to 79. Patients were allowed to have had prior anti-PD-1, anti-PD-L1 or anti-CTLA-4 therapy, and around 37% of the dose-escalation patients had previously received checkpoint inhibitors. The paper describes the monotherapy dose-escalation part (N ≈ 49 patients) of the phase I trial of ivuxolimab.

General findings and caveats noted by the study authors: Antigen specificity was not determined for the clonally expanded peripheral T cells. After ivuxolimab, more expanded clones were found on average in CD8+ T cells than in CD4+ T cells. In the 0.1-3.0 mg/kg groups, partial responders had among the lowest normalized peripheral clonal expansion, particularly in CD8+ T cells. Low levels of normalized T-cell clonal expansion were also seen in some nonresponding patients. At doses of 0.1 to 3.0 mg/kg, clonal expansion of both CD4+ and CD8+ blood T cells was observed from baseline to week 6.

This sequence was found in an adult with an advanced solid tumor such as melanoma, head and neck, liver or kidney cancer. Sequenced here: CD4+ or CD8+ T cells sorted from blood, sampled in a trial of the OX40 agonist ivuxolimab.

At the DNA level, the sequence is TGTGCCAGCAGCCCCTTAGCGGGGGGGCCTGAAAATGAGCAGTTCTTC. The encoded protein is CASSPLAGGPENEQFF. The V and J segments used are TRBV5-6 and TRBJ2-1; 11 central bases correspond to TRBD2. Trimming removed 4 bases from V and 7 bases from J; the gene matches leave 10 bases unexplained. CDR1 and CDR2 were assigned from the germline V gene as SGHDT and YYEEEE. The cysteine opens and the phenylalanine closes a CDR3 of 16 amino acids. CDR3 DNA is the only sequence kept; it has 48 bases, read in frame from the first base. The full variable domain, completed from the reference TRBV5-6 and TRBJ2-1 proteins outside the CDR3, reads DAGVTQSPTHLIKTRGQQVTLRCSPKSGHDTVSWYQQALGQGPQFIFQYYEEEERQRGNFPDRFSGHQFPNYSSELNVNALLLGDSALYLCASSPLAGGPENEQFFGPGTRLTVL.